Listed below are T cell receptor beta chains from one sample, sequenced in a study of cytomegalovirus exposure and HLA in healthy donors. Clones were sequenced by immunoSEQ multiplex PCR, and TCRdb holds only the in-frame ones, with some missing. The sample includes about 170,000 clones, about 80% of them seen just once. Sequenced sample: PBMCs. These receptors originate from a woman aged 50 to 65 in good health and CMV-seropositive. Both conserved end residues are part of each CDR3. The D gene is left open where the match is weak. Clone size is shown for a subset of rows, as once, few, many or a class of expanded clone.

j_call,v_call,d_call,clone_size,cdr3_aa,cdr3_nt
TRBJ2-7,TRBV2,TRBD2,-,CASSSGLAAYEQYF,TGTGCCAGCAGTTCTGGACTAGCGGCCTACGAGCAGTACTTC
TRBJ2-7,TRBV9,-,-,CASSVAGLGDEQYF,TGTGCCAGCAGCGTAGCCGGCCTCGGAGACGAGCAGTACTTC
TRBJ2-7,TRBV27,-,once,CASSFGRGANYEQYF,TGTGCCAGCAGTTTTGGACGGGGGGCTAACTACGAGCAGTACTTC
TRBJ2-3,TRBV27,TRBD1,few,CASSPLPGGGTDTQYF,TGTGCCAGCAGTCCTTTACCAGGGGGTGGCACAGATACGCAGTATTTT
TRBJ2-1,TRBV7-6,TRBD1,-,CASSFGQGTFNEQFF,TGTGCCAGCAGCTTCGGACAGGGTACTTTCAATGAGCAGTTCTTC
TRBJ1-5,TRBV6-1,-,-,CASSEHSNQPQHF,TGTGCCAGCAGTGAACATAGCAATCAGCCCCAGCATTTT
TRBJ1-1,TRBV5-1,-,few,CASSFSKGAPNTEAFF,TGCGCCAGCAGCTTCTCCAAAGGGGCCCCTAACACTGAAGCTTTCTTT
TRBJ1-2,TRBV4-1,-,-,CASSQDRSRVDGYTF,TGCGCCAGCAGCCAAGATAGGTCCAGGGTTGATGGCTACACCTTC
TRBJ2-7,TRBV2,-,-,CASRVRSGSYEQYF,TGTGCCAGCAGAGTTCGCAGCGGCTCCTACGAGCAGTACTTC
TRBJ2-7,TRBV2,-,-,CASTGQYEQYF,TGTGCCAGCACCGGACAGTACGAGCAGTACTTC
TRBJ2-7,TRBV2,-,-,CASAGSYSYEQYF,TGTGCCAGCGCCGGGAGCTACTCCTACGAGCAGTACTTC
TRBJ1-2,TRBV19,-,few,CASTADSHYGYTF,TGTGCCAGTACCGCGGACAGCCACTATGGCTACACCTTC
TRBJ2-2,TRBV7-3,-,-,CASSSFSGNTGELFF,TGTGCCAGCAGCTCATTTAGCGGGAACACCGGGGAGCTGTTTTTT
TRBJ2-7,TRBV2,TRBD1,few,CASRAGTGGWDEQYF,TGTGCCAGCAGGGCCGGGACAGGGGGCTGGGACGAGCAGTACTTC
TRBJ2-1,TRBV10-3,-,-,CAISGSNNEQFF,TGTGCCATCAGCGGGAGTAACAATGAGCAGTTCTTC
TRBJ2-1,TRBV19,TRBD2,-,CASSRGGLWGNEQFF,TGTGCCAGTAGCCGGGGGGGTCTTTGGGGCAATGAGCAGTTCTTC
TRBJ1-2,TRBV20-1,-,-,CSARGSRGYTF,TGCAGTGCTAGAGGCAGTCGTGGCTACACCTTC
TRBJ2-1,TRBV5-1,-,-,CASREPGSPYNEQFF,TGCGCCAGCAGGGAGCCGGGGTCCCCCTACAATGAGCAGTTCTTC
TRBJ2-7,TRBV6-5,-,-,CASRPPRGEQYF,TGTGCCAGCAGACCCCCGCGCGGAGAGCAGTACTTC
TRBJ2-2,TRBV7-2,TRBD1,-,CASSLGQGRTGELFF,TGTGCCAGCAGCTTGGGACAGGGGAGAACCGGGGAGCTGTTTTTT
TRBJ1-2,TRBV18,-,-,CASSPTGRYGYTF,TGTGCCAGCTCACCGACAGGACGATATGGCTACACCTTC
TRBJ2-7,TRBV13,-,-,CASSSSSYEQYF,TGTGCCAGCAGCAGTAGCTCCTACGAGCAGTACTTC
TRBJ2-1,TRBV4-3,-,-,CASSQDSGNNEQFF,TGCGCCAGCAGCCAAGATTCGGGGAACAATGAGCAGTTCTTC
TRBJ2-1,TRBV4-3,TRBD2,few,CASSQGLLAGESYNEQFF,TGCGCCAGCAGCCAAGGCCTGTTAGCGGGGGAGTCCTACAATGAGCAGTTCTTC
TRBJ2-7,TRBV7-2,TRBD1,-,CASSPGQGLYEQYF,TGTGCCAGCAGCCCGGGACAGGGTCTTTACGAGCAGTACTTC
TRBJ2-5,TRBV28,-,-,CASAGMPPVETQYF,TGTGCCAGTGCAGGGATGCCCCCAGTTGAGACCCAGTACTTC
TRBJ1-4,TRBV4-1,TRBD1,-,CASSQKKDRVNEKLFF,TGCGCCAGCAGCCAAAAAAAGGACAGGGTTAATGAAAAACTGTTTTTT
TRBJ1-5,TRBV28,-,-,CASSLPSEPQHF,TGTGCCAGCAGTTTACCGTCCGAGCCCCAGCATTTT
TRBJ1-2,TRBV10-3,-,-,CAIRTQGYGYTF,TGTGCCATCAGGACACAGGGTTATGGCTACACCTTC
TRBJ2-1,TRBV9,TRBD1,-,CASSVQGALGNEQFF,TGTGCCAGCAGCGTCCAGGGGGCCCTTGGCAATGAGCAGTTCTTC
TRBJ1-2,TRBV18,-,-,CASSPEMSDYGYTF,TGTGCCAGCTCACCAGAAATGAGCGACTATGGCTACACCTTC
TRBJ1-1,TRBV30,-,-,CAWKGQGWTEAFF,TGTGCCTGGAAGGGGCAGGGATGGACTGAAGCTTTCTTT
TRBJ1-3,TRBV28,TRBD1,once,CASSPTTGSSGNTIYF,TGTGCCAGCAGTCCGACGACAGGGTCCTCTGGAAACACCATATATTTT
TRBJ1-2,TRBV13,-,-,CASSSQTNYGYTF,TGTGCCAGCAGCTCACAGACTAACTATGGCTACACCTTC
TRBJ2-4,TRBV7-8,-,-,CASSLVSRGATKNIQYF,TGTGCCAGCAGCTTAGTGAGTCGCGGGGCCACCAAAAACATTCAGTACTTC
TRBJ2-2,TRBV6-1,-,-,CASSEWGRTSGELFF,TGTGCCAGCAGTGAATGGGGGCGAACGAGCGGGGAGCTGTTTTTT
TRBJ1-1,TRBV7-8,-,-,CASSLNVFGGNTEAFF,TGTGCCAGCAGCTTAAACGTTTTCGGGGGGAACACTGAAGCTTTCTTT
TRBJ2-7,TRBV12-1,-,-,CASSLTTGLGF,TGTGCCAGCAGCCTGACAACTGGACTAGGGTTC
TRBJ1-4,TRBV2,-,-,CASSGQTTTNEKLFF,TGTGCCAGCAGTGGACAGACAACAACTAATGAAAAACTGTTTTTT
TRBJ2-1,TRBV2,-,-,CASRNRDTYNEQFF,TGTGCCAGCCGGAACAGGGATACCTACAATGAGCAGTTCTTC
TRBJ1-5,TRBV5-5,-,-,CASSLAVWQPQHF,TGTGCCAGCAGCTTGGCAGTTTGGCAGCCCCAGCATTTT
TRBJ2-7,TRBV7-6,TRBD2,-,CASSKAGGPSYEQYF,TGTGCCAGCAGCAAAGCGGGAGGGCCCTCCTACGAGCAGTACTTC